This TCR beta chain was obtained from a study of blood T cell repertoires in COVID-19. About the study: Samples of COVID-19 (acute and convalescent) were obtained from the United States, Italy and Spain. Sample material is recorded as cDNA or gDNA derived from T cells, B-cell-depleted T cells, or PBMCs.

Original data processing: Amplifying reference gene primers gave estimates of nucleated cell counts. Profiling relied on immunoSEQ multiplex PCR, and the TCRdb table lists in-frame clones only, not all of them. The V and J calls and clone size were taken over from that table, and D and trimming were inferred from the DNA. The table has approximately 190,000 clones, roughly 84% seen once; the top ten hold about 6.8%. This CDR3 contains 15 residues. Germline-derived CDR1 and CDR2 are LNHDA and SQIVND (reference sequence). The V and J ends lost 3 bases and 7 bases respectively, with 13 bases between them.

This chain uses TRBV19 with TRBJ1-6; perhaps TRBD1 as D (6 bases). Specimen: peripheral blood. This TCR was recovered from a woman in her forties who had recovered from COVID-19. This CDR3 reads CASSIVRQGNSPLHF. CDR3 nucleotide sequence: TGTGCCAGTAGTATCGTGCGGCAGGGGAATTCACCCCTCCACTTT.